There are many counts of the clone carrying this T cell receptor (beta chain). This sample is part of a study of blood T cells in healthy people across ages. The CDR3 is 14 residues long. V lost 1 base and J lost 8; bases outside the gene matches: 4. Per the germline V gene, CDR1 is SGHTA and CDR2 is FQGNSA. A J-beta primer mix and a sample-barcoded 5' primer were used in a second PCR of about 6 to 12 cycles. From the 5' RACE reads, TCRdb called clonotypes with MiXCR, one entry per CDR3 protein. The table shows roughly 900,000 distinct CDR3 sequences, with more than 25% occurring only once. The receptor comes from a woman of 80 years or more in good health. The sequencing input was blood. J is TRBJ1-2 and V is TRBV7-2, with 10 positions matching TRBD1. The chain's CDR3 is CASSLGQGARGYTF. CDR3 nucleotide sequence: TGTGCCAGCAGCTTAGGACAGGGGGCGCGAGGCTACACCTTC.